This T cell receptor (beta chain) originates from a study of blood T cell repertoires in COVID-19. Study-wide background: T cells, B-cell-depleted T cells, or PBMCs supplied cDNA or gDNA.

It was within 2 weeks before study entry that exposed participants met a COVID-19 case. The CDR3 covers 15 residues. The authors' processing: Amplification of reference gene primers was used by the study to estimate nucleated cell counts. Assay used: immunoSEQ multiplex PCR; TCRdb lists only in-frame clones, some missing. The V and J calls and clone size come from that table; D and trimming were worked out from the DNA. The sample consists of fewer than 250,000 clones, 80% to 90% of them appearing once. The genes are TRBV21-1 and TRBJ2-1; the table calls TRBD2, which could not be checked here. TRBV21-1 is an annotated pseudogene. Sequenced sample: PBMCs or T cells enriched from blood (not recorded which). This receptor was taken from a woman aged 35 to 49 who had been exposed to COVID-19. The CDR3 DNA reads TGTGCCAGCAGCAGACTAGCGGGGGTCGTGCGATTGCAGTTCTTC. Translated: CASSRLAGVVRLQFF.